One sample yielded the 12 T cell receptor beta chains listed below, sequenced in a study of T cells expressing NK-cell markers. TCRdb re-called the 5' RACE reads and shows each CDR3 protein once, DNA omitted. This sample carries approximately 15,000 distinct CDR3 sequences, with around three fifths going to the ten biggest clones. Sequencing input: blood T cells: a sorted CD56 or NKG2C T cell subset, CD4+ or CD8+ T cells, or bulk PBMC T cells (not recorded which). The receptors shown here come from a man between 18 and 69 years old in good health.

The chain uses TRBV6-1 and TRBJ2-1; there is no DNA to check the TCRdb D call of TRBD2. This CDR3 has 15 residues. From germline, CDR1 is MNHNS and CDR2 SASEGT. The CDR3 loop is CASTGWGALYNEQFF.

The CDR3 is CASSLGGGSYEQYF. This chain uses TRBV7-9 with TRBJ2-7; TCRdb indicates TRBD1, and absent DNA this call remains unverified. The CDR3 totals 14 residues. The germline V gene has CDR1 SEHNR and CDR2 FQNEAQ (reference sequence).

The chain links TRBV5-1 to TRBJ1-1; as DNA is missing, the TRBD1 call by TCRdb cannot be tested. There are 14 residues in the CDR3. The germline V gene has CDR1 SGHRS and CDR2 YFSETQ. CDR3 in amino acids: CASSLHDRGTEAFF. The full variable domain, its missing parts supplied by reference TRBV5-1 and TRBJ1-1, is KAGVTQTPRYLIKTRGQQVTLSCSPISGHRSVSWYQQTPGQGLQFLFEYFSETQRNKGNFPGRFSGRQFSNSRSEMNVSTLELGDSALYLCASSLHDRGTEAFFGQGTRLTVV.

This chain uses TRBV7-2 with TRBJ1-5. The CDR3 is 14 amino acids. Per the germline V gene, CDR1 is SGHTA and CDR2 is FQGNSA. The CDR3 sequence is CASSLNGYNQPQHF.

The V call is TRBV28, the J call TRBJ1-4; TCRdb's D gene call, TRBD1, goes unchecked for lack of DNA. The germline gives CDR1 MDHEN, CDR2 SYDVKM. The CDR3 length is 14 residues. CDR3 protein: CASSLGGQGEKLFF.

V and J are TRBV12-3 or TRBV12-4 and TRBJ2-5; the D gene TCRdb calls, TRBD1, cannot be checked with no DNA. The CDR3 sequence is 13 residues long. CDR3 sequence: CASSRAGKETQYF.

The V call is TRBV15, the J call TRBJ2-7; lacking DNA, the TRBD1 call made by TCRdb goes unchecked. The CDR3 runs 13 residues. Looked up from germline, CDR1 is LNHNV and CDR2 is YYDKDF (reference sequence). This chain's CDR3 is CATSPPMEYEQYF.

This chain links TRBV29-1 with TRBJ1-4; as DNA is missing, the TRBD1 call by TCRdb cannot be tested. The CDR3 is made up of 13 amino acids. Per the germline V gene, CDR1 is SQVTM and CDR2 is ANQGSEA. CDR3 residues: CSVDDGGGPGLFF.

The chain joins TRBV10-3 to TRBJ2-2; TCRdb picks TRBD2, but there is no DNA to check that call. The CDR3 extends over 16 amino acids. The germline V gene encodes CDR1 ENHRY and CDR2 SYGVKD. The CDR3 here is CAIKKAGTSDTGELFF.

The chain is built from TRBV28 and TRBJ2-5; the TCRdb call, TRBD2, lacks DNA for checking. Germline values: CDR1 MDHEN, CDR2 SYDVKM. There are 14 residues in the CDR3. This chain's CDR3 is CASRGAGLQETQYF.

J is TRBJ2-7 and V is TRBV7-9; the D call of TRBD1 rests on TCRdb alone, since no DNA is present to check it. CDR1 and CDR2 (germline): SEHNR, FQNEAQ (reference sequence). This CDR3 region has 12 residues. The CDR3 sequence is CASSPPGYEQYF. Complete variable domain (other parts from reference TRBV7-9 and TRBJ2-7): DTGVSQNPRHKITKRGQNVTFRCDPISEHNRLYWYRQTLGQGPEFLTYFQNEAQLEKSRLLSDRFSAERPKGSFSTLEIQRTEQGDSAMYLCASSPPGYEQYFGPGTRLTVT.

The rearrangement links TRBV7-6 to TRBJ2-2; TCRdb picks TRBD2, but there is no DNA to check that call. Germline V gives CDR1 SGHVS, CDR2 FNYEAQ. This CDR3 contains 18 residues. The CDR3 reads CASSLSLRLAGATGELFF.